This entry is about one T cell receptor beta chain. The data were obtained in a study of blood T cell repertoires in COVID-19. Study-level information: The analysed material was cDNA or gDNA that came from T cells, B-cell-depleted T cells, or PBMCs.

Donors were grouped by their self-reported clinical history. The length of the CDR3 is 17 residues. Germline trimming cut 0 bases from V and 8 bases from J; bases unmatched to any gene: 9. CDR1 SGDLS and CDR2 YYNGEE come from the germline V gene. The assay was immunoSEQ multiplex PCR, and TCRdb's table has in-frame clones only and misses some. Of about 350,000 clones in the sample, roughly 90% were seen once. This chain uses TRBV9 with TRBJ2-1; 12 bases fit TRBD2. Material for sequencing was PBMCs or T cells enriched from blood (not recorded which). This receptor was identified in a woman aged 25-40 years who had been exposed to COVID-19. Written as DNA, the CDR3 is TGTGCCAGCAGCGTAGGGCCGGTGACTAGCGGGAGTGATGAGCAGTTCTTC. Its translation is CASSVGPVTSGSDEQFF. Full variable domain (rest looked up from reference TRBV9 and TRBJ2-1): DSGVTQTPKHLITATGQRVTLRCSPRSGDLSVYWYQQSLDQGLQFLIQYYNGEERAKGNILERFSAQQFPDLHSELNLSSLELGDSALYFCASSVGPVTSGSDEQFFGPGTRLTVL.